Only one count was recorded for the clone carrying this T cell receptor beta chain. Its antigen is unknown. Only in-frame clones appear in the TCRdb table, and some are missing; sequencing was by immunoSEQ multiplex PCR. The table has 26,000 or so clones, 76% seen once. These data are taken from a study of OX40 agonist ivuxolimab in advanced cancers. Study-wide background: Two cutaneous melanoma patients and one hepatocellular carcinoma patient, three in all, had partial responses. Study results and limitations: Some nonresponders additionally presented with little normalized T-cell clonal expansion.

The sample consisted of CD4+ or CD8+ T cells sorted from blood, taken in a trial of the OX40 agonist ivuxolimab. The clonotype was recovered from an adult with an advanced solid tumor such as melanoma, head and neck, liver or kidney cancer.

CDR3 sequence: CASSWRVGLQETQYF. CDR3 in DNA: TGTGCCAGCAGCTGGAGGGTGGGACTGCAAGAGACCCAGTACTTC. V gene TRBV5-6 combines with J gene TRBJ2-5; tentative D call: TRBD2 (6 bases). V was clipped by 3 bases and J by 2 bases, with 14 bases between them. Germline assignment: CDR1 SGHDT and CDR2 YYEEEE. The CDR3 extends over 15 amino acids.